This entry is about one T cell receptor (beta chain). This clone's antigen is unknown. No much larger clone exists at a distance of one base, and base qualities are not known. Participants in the prospective study were aged roughly 18 to 89 years, lived in more than 20 United States geographic areas, and enrolled through a virtual design. Cohort assignment in the prospective study relied on participant-reported clinical history from a screening survey and a study questionnaire. Mobile phlebotomists in the prospective study collected whole blood, serum and a nasopharyngeal or oropharyngeal swab from every participant. Prospective study participants could optionally give additional blood draws and questionnaires over an approximately two-month period. Before DNA extraction, blood samples from the prospective study were shipped at room temperature or frozen. This entry is derived from a study of blood T cell repertoires in COVID-19 (TCRdb year 2020). Concerning the study at large: Samples from collaborators originated in the United States, Italy and Spain and spanned both the acute and convalescent phases of COVID-19. The prospective study material was composed of cDNA or gDNA derived from T cells, B-cell-depleted T cells, or PBMCs. Sample metadata almost always included a de-identified subject ID, COVID-19 status, age in years and sex. The repertoires were released in a freely available public database intended as a resource for research on the immune response to SARS-CoV-2. Subjects who had been exposed to COVID-19, were actively infected with it, or had recovered from it provided the deeply sampled blood TCRbeta repertoires that made up the dataset. The samples were drawn from the first 160 participants of the ongoing ImmuneRACE study and from 1,254 subjects provided by 6 global collaborators. Where HLA class I and class II types were available, the types were taken from metadata supplied by the sample provider, not from assay-based typing. Summary of the overall study and its limitations: Clinical and demographic metadata were provided uncurated, with the amount varying by source and participant.

V is cut back by 0 bases and J by 5 bases, with 0 bases in the junction unmatched. Based on the germline V gene, the CDR1 and CDR2 sequences are SGHRS and YFSETQ. The CDR3 spans 14 residues, from the cysteine through the phenylalanine. Kept here is only the CDR3 DNA, which spans 42 bases and is read in frame from base 1. TCRbeta CDR3 regions were amplified from genomic DNA using the immunoSEQ Assay, a bias-controlled multiplex PCR. In the source study's methods: Nucleated cell counts per sample were estimated from amplification of reference gene primers within the assay. Sequence reads were collapsed and filtered to measure the absolute abundance of every unique TCRbeta CDR3 rearrangement. For each sample, productive Simpson clonality was calculated as the square root of Simpson's diversity index over productive rearrangements. TCRdb provides this immuneACCESS table in a form limited to in-frame rearrangements. Some clones are lacking; in checked studies, under half of them reflect an unresolved V gene, and why the rest are absent is not known. V and J calls and clone size are as listed in that table; D and trimming were resolved from the DNA. In this sample the table shows about 200,000 clones, around 92% of which occur a single time. Jointly, the top ten make up 4% of the sample.

This TCR derives from a woman aged 30 to 39 with acute COVID-19. The sequenced material came from PBMCs or T cells enriched from blood (not recorded which). The chain joins TRBV5-1 to TRBJ2-2; 8 bases in between match TRBD1. The bases read TGCGCCAGCAGCTTGGGGACAGGGACCGGGGAGCTGTTTTTT. Translated, it gives CASSLGTGTGELFF.